Below, one T cell receptor (beta chain) is given with its context. Antigen: not known. The sample originates from a study of T cell repertoires in cytomegalovirus infection. Whole-study context: Public TCR beta signatures indicated both CMV infection and matching HLA type.

This CDR3 region has 16 residues. The V segment lost 0 bases and the J segment 3 bases; nucleotides outside the gene matches: 7. Germline lookup yields CDR1 SGHDT and CDR2 YYEEEE. In TCRdb, the reads were re-called with MiXCR into one record per CDR3 protein. Among some 400,000 distinct CDR3 sequences listed, about a sixth were seen once. General study results and limits: Ex vivo, HLA-C-restricted CMV-specific TCR beta clonotypes prevailed over the rest of the response. Summed public TCR beta family frequency identified CMV carriers bearing the relevant HLA.

The receptor's source is a human donor in good health (CMV status not recorded). Some clones in this sample may be carry-over from other donors' samples. The chain links TRBV5-6 to TRBJ1-2, with 8 bases matching TRBD1. The sequenced sample was PBMCs. The CDR3 protein is CASSLGLGQGYYGYTF. In nucleotides, the CDR3 is TGTGCCAGCAGCTTGGGCCTCGGACAGGGCTACTATGGCTACACCTTC.